This TCR beta chain was documented in a study of Tregs in tolerant kidney transplant recipients (dated by TCRdb to the late 2010s). The study in broad terms: In bulk CFSE mixed lymphocyte reactions, CFSE-labeled recipient PBMCs were cocultured with irradiated donor PBMCs for six to seven days, then stained for CD3/CD4/CD8 and FACS-sorted. TCRbeta repertoire sequencing was used in 3 healthy controls to compare several methods for expanding Tregs specific for an allogeneic donor. The study applied TCRbeta sequencing to find donor-specific regulatory T cells before combined kidney and bone marrow transplantation and then followed those same cells after transplant. Beyond this particular receptor, the publication reports: The most biologically relevant and donor-specific TCRbeta repertoire appeared to be identified by expanding Tregs with activated donor B cells. Although technical replication error seemed to be minimal, the question of biological reproducibility was not addressed directly. The study was constrained by small patient numbers, and validation of the findings is required in larger populations and under other immunosuppression protocols.

Genomic DNA was extracted from sorted cells with the QIAGEN DNeasy Blood and Tissue Kit for TCRbeta CDR3 sequencing. Through immunoSEQ, high-throughput TCRbeta CDR3 sequencing was done commercially, including PCR amplification with internal controls and bias correction. Processing in the source paper ran as follows. A unique productive TCRbeta sequence was defined by the CDR3 nucleotide sequence when primers matched, and otherwise by the CDR3 amino acid sequence together with the Vbeta and Jbeta genes. A sequence was defined as donor-reactive if the sequence was expanded at least 5-fold in CFSE-low cells compared with unstimulated cells and had a frequency of at least 0.01% in CFSE-low cells. Repertoire divergence was quantified by Jensen-Shannon divergence calculated from the top 100 TCRbeta sequences ranked by frequency. For samples with multiple sequencing runs, sorting error was corrected separately for each run before the runs were pooled. The clones in this table, taken by TCRdb from immuneACCESS, are in-frame only. Not every clone is retained; where verified, under half of the shortfall comes from an unresolved V gene, and the cause of the rest is unknown. V, J and clone size are those of that table, while D and trimming were read from the DNA. This sample comprises about 1,800 clones, roughly three quarters of them detected only once. The top ten clones comprise about 4.5% of the sample.

A note on this clone: This clone's antigen is unknown. Base qualities are not at hand, and no much larger clone is one base apart.

Including cysteine and phenylalanine, the CDR3 has 18 amino acids. Of all the DNA, just the CDR3 is kept, 54 bases in frame from base 1. Healthy control blood was obtained either as purchased buffy coats or from healthy volunteers. Healthy control blood was processed by Ficoll density gradient to PBMCs and cryopreserved; patient PBMCs were collected before and after transplant. Recombination linked TRBV21-1 to TRBJ1-3. TRBV21-1 is a recognized pseudogene. The sequenced sample was CD8+ T cells from blood cultured with allogeneic cells. This clonotype originated in a human donor in good health. The CDR3 region has the sequence CASNQDSTITYSGNTIYF. The nucleotide sequence reads TGTGCCAGCAACCAAGACTCGACAATCACCTACTCTGGAAACACCATATATTTT.